This T cell receptor beta chain emerged from a study of blood T cells in healthy people across ages. Study at large: About one barcoded beta molecule was captured per two T cells (by template switching).

The second PCR ran about 6 to 12 cycles with a sample-barcoded 5' primer and J-beta primers. MiXCR, run by TCRdb on the 5' RACE reads, gives a single entry per CDR3 protein. This repertoire shows some 700,000 distinct CDR3 sequences, approximately 43% found once; its top ten account for around a fifth. With 2 bases removed from V and 6 bases from J, the gap between germline ends came to 10 bases. This CDR3 is 14 amino acids long. Germline lookup yields CDR1 SGHTA and CDR2 FQGNSA. Comment on this clonotype: The target antigen is unknown.

Study results and limitations: More naive CD4+ cells and higher diversity marked long-lived donors relative to aged donors. Age showed a roughly linear inverse relationship with TCR beta diversity per million T cells.

The clonotype originates from a woman aged 55-70 years in good health. Input material: blood. The V gene is TRBV7-2, the J gene TRBJ2-2; D is unresolved. CDR3 amino acids: CASSLLGISGELFF. Written as DNA, the CDR3 is TGTGCCAGCAGCTTATTGGGAATTTCCGGGGAGCTGTTTTTT. The variable domain in full, with the rest retrieved from reference TRBV7-2 and TRBJ2-2, is GAGVSQSPSNKVTEKGKDVELRCDPISGHTALYWYRQSLGQGLEFLIYFQGNSAPDKSGLPSDRFSAERTGGSVSTLTIQRTQQEDSAVYLCASSLLGISGELFFGEGSRLTVL.